The entry below gives a single T cell receptor beta chain sequence along with its context. The sample belongs to a study of cytomegalovirus exposure and HLA in healthy donors. This PCR relied on a set of 60 Vbeta primers and 13 Jbeta primers. The repertoire was sequenced with immunoSEQ multiplex PCR; TCRdb's copy has only in-frame clones and lacks some. The data show 150,000 or so clones, 80% to 85% seen once. The CDR3 sequence is 16 residues long. The V gene lost 2 bases and the J gene lost 5 bases, with 15 bases spanning the gap. CDR1 and CDR2 from the germline V gene are MNHEY and SMNVEV (reference sequence).

The TCR sequence derives from a man aged 45-65 years in good health and CMV-seropositive. The chain couples TRBV27 to TRBJ2-2; D perhaps matches TRBD2 (5 bases). The sequencing input was PBMCs. This CDR3 is CASSLARGRGTGELFF. CDR3 nucleotides: TGTGCCAGCAGTTTAGCGAGAGGGAGAGGGACCGGGGAGCTGTTTTTT.